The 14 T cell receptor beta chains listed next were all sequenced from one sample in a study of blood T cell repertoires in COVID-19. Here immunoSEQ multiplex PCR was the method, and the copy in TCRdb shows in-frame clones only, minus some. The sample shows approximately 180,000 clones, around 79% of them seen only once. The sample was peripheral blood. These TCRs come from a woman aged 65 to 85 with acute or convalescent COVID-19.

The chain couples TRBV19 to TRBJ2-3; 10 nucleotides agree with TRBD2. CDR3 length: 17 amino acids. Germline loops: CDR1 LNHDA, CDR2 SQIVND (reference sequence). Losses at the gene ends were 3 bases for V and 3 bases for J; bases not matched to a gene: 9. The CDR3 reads CASSMRGLAGVTDTQYF. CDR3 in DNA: TGTGCCAGTAGTATGAGGGGGCTAGCGGGAGTAACAGATACGCAGTATTTT.

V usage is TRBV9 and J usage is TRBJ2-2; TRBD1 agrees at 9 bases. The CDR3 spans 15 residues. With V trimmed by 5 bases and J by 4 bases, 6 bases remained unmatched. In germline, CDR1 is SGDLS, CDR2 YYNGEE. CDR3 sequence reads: CASREGQGGTGELFF. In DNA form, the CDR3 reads TGTGCCAGCAGGGAGGGACAGGGAGGCACCGGGGAGCTGTTTTTT. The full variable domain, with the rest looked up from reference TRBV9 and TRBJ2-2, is DSGVTQTPKHLITATGQRVTLRCSPRSGDLSVYWYQQSLDQGLQFLIQYYNGEERAKGNILERFSAQQFPDLHSELNLSSLELGDSALYFCASREGQGGTGELFFGEGSRLTVL.

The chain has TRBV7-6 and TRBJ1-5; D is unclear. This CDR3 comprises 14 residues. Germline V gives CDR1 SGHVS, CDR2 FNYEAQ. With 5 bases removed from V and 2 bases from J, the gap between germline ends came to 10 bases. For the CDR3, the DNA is TGTGCCAGCAGCCGCGAATTCGGCAATCAGCCCCAGCATTTT. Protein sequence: CASSREFGNQPQHF.

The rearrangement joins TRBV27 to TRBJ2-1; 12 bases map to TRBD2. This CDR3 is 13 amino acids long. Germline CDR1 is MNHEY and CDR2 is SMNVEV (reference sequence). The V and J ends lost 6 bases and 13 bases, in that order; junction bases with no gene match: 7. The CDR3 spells CASSQTSGSVQFF. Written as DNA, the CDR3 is TGTGCCAGCAGCCAGACTAGCGGGAGTGTTCAGTTCTTC.

The CDR3 nucleotides read TGTGCCAGCGGGCGGGTTCTGACAGATACGCAGTATTTT. Amino acids: CASGRVLTDTQYF. The rearrangement links TRBV18 to TRBJ2-3, with D maybe TRBD2 (5 bases). This CDR3 is built from 13 residues. Trimming left V 8 bases short and J 3 bases short, with 12 bases between. The germline gives CDR1 KGHSH, CDR2 LQKENI.

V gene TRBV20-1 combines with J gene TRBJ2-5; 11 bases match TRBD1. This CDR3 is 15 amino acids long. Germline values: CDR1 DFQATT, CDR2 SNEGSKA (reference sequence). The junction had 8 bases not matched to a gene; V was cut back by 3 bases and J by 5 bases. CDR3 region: CSASPGQGAGETQYF. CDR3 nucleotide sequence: TGCAGTGCTAGTCCTGGACAGGGGGCCGGGGAGACCCAGTACTTC.

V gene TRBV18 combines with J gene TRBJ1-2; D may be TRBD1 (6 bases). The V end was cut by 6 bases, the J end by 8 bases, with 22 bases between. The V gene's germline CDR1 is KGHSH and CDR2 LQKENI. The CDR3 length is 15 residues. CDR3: CASSPRDTGGEGYTF. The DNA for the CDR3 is TGTGCCAGCTCCCCCCGGGACACCGGTGGTGAGGGCTACACCTTC.

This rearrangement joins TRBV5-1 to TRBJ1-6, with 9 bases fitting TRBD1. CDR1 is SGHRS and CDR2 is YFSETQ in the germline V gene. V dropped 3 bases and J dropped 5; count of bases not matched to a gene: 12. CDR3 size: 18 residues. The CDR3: CASSSTSRDRAHNSPLHF. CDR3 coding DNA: TGCGCCAGCAGCTCGACTTCCCGGGACAGGGCTCATAATTCACCCCTCCACTTT.

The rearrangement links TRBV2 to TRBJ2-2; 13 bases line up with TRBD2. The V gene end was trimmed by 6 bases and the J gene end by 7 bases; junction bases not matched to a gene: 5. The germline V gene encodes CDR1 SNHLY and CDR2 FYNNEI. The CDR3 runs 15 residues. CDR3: CASSGLAGVIGELFF. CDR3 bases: TGTGCCAGCAGCGGACTAGCGGGAGTAATCGGGGAGCTGTTTTTT.

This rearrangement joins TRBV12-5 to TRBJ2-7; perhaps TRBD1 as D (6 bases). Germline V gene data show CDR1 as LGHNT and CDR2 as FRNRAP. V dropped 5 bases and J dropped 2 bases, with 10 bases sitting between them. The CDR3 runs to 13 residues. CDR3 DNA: TGTGCTAGTGGTGGGGACACGGCCTACGAGCAGTACTTC. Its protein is CASGGDTAYEQYF.

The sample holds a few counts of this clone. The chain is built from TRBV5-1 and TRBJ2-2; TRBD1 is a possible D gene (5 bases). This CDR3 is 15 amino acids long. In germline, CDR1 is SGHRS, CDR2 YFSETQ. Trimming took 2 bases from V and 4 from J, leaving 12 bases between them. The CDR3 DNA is TGCGCCAGCAGCTTTTCAGGGATGGGCACCGGGGAGCTGTTTTTT. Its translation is CASSFSGMGTGELFF.

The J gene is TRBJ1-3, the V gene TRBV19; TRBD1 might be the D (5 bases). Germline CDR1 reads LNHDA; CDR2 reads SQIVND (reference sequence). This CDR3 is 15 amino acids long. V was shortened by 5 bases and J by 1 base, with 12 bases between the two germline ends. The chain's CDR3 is CASSASRGSGNTIYF. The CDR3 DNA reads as TGTGCCAGTAGTGCCTCCCGGGGGTCTGGAAACACCATATATTTT.

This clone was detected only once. The CDR3 bases are TGTGCCAGCAGTTTGCCGGGACAGAGCTACAATGAGCAGTTCTTC. Its protein is CASSLPGQSYNEQFF. The J gene is TRBJ2-1, the V gene TRBV6-6; 7 positions agree with TRBD1. CDR1 and CDR2 from the germline V gene are MNHNY and SVGAGI (reference sequence). Losses at the gene ends were 4 bases for V and 3 bases for J; bases not matched to a gene: 6. The CDR3 loop spans 15 amino acids.

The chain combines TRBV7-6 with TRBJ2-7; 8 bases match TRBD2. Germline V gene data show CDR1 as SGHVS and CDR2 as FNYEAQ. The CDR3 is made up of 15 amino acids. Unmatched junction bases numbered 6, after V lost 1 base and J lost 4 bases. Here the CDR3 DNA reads TGTGCCAGCAGCTTAGGTCCAGCGGGAGCTTACGAGCAGTACTTC. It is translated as CASSLGPAGAYEQYF.